Presented here are 24 T cell receptor beta chains from one specimen sequenced in a study of shared clonotypes between healthy human individuals (dated by TCRdb to 2018 to 2020). The library was built by means of the immunoSEQ multiplex PCR assay. TCRdb retrieved this table from immuneACCESS and kept in-frame rearrangements only. Not all clones are present; in checked studies, unresolved V genes account for under half, and no reason is known for the remainder. This sample has roughly 1,500,000 clones in its table, and roughly 98% of those were observed once. The ten largest clones represent 0.4% to 0.45% of the sample. Specimen: naive CD4+ T cells sorted from blood. The label giving this sample's cell subset or site can be read as: CD45RA+ positively selected. The origin of the receptors is a man aged 25-45 years in good health.

The chain combines TRBV5-4 with TRBJ2-5, with D perhaps matching TRBD1 or TRBD2 (5 bases each). Germline-derived CDR1 and CDR2 are SGHNT and YYREEE (reference sequence). This CDR3 is 15 amino acids long. Trimming left V 5 bases short and J 5 bases short, with 19 bases between. CDR3 DNA sequence: TGTGCCAGCAGACACCCACAGGACGGGGTGGAGACCCAGTACTTC. The encoded protein is CASRHPQDGVETQYF.

The CDR3 loop is CASKLFHEQFF. The DNA for the CDR3 is TGCGCCAGCAAGCTCTTCCATGAGCAGTTCTTC. The chain is built from TRBV5-1 and TRBJ2-1; no firm D call. CDR3 length: 11 residues. The V end lost 6 bases, the J end lost 8 bases, and 9 bases lay between the germline ends. Germline values: CDR1 SGHRS, CDR2 YFSETQ.

The chain employs TRBV7-2 and TRBJ1-2; 8 nucleotides align to TRBD1. J gave up 7 bases and V 3 bases, and 4 bases lay outside the gene matches. This CDR3 comprises 13 residues. Germline values: CDR1 SGHTA, CDR2 FQGNSA. The CDR3 nucleotides are TGTGCCAGCAGCTTCACAGGGGGAACTGGCTACACCTTC. It is translated as CASSFTGGTGYTF.

The gene calls are TRBV18 and TRBJ1-1; tentative D call: TRBD1 (5 bases). V gave up 2 bases and J gave up 1 base, with 11 bases separating them. The length of the CDR3 is 15 residues. Germline assignment: CDR1 KGHSH and CDR2 LQKENI. The DNA for the CDR3 is TGTGCCAGCTCACCATCTCAGGGACGGAACACTGAAGCTTTCTTT. This translates into CASSPSQGRNTEAFF.

V and J are TRBV7-9 and TRBJ2-3; 8 bases map to TRBD2. The CDR3 sequence is 19 residues long. CDR1 and CDR2 (germline): SEHNR, FQNEAQ (reference sequence). With 3 bases clipped from V and 1 base from J, the junction kept 15 bases outside the gene matches. CDR3: CASSFGKSGGSLGTDTQYF. For the CDR3, the DNA is TGTGCCAGCAGCTTTGGGAAAAGCGGGGGTTCGTTGGGCACAGATACGCAGTATTTT. The full variable domain, rest sourced from reference TRBV7-9 and TRBJ2-3, is DTGVSQNPRHKITKRGQNVTFRCDPISEHNRLYWYRQTLGQGPEFLTYFQNEAQLEKSRLLSDRFSAERPKGSFSTLEIQRTEQGDSAMYLCASSFGKSGGSLGTDTQYFGPGTRLTVL.

The rearrangement uses TRBV5-5 and TRBJ2-7, with D uncertain. In germline, CDR1 is SGHKS, CDR2 YYEKEE (reference sequence). Trimming took 0 bases from V and 1 from J, leaving 11 bases between them. This CDR3 region has 15 residues. The CDR3 DNA is TGTGCCAGCAGCTTGGATGTGGGCAGATCCTACGAGCAGTACTTC. Amino acids: CASSLDVGRSYEQYF.

The V call is TRBV6-1, the J call TRBJ2-1; 9 bases are a match to TRBD1. The V segment lost 2 bases and the J segment 3 bases; nucleotides outside the gene matches: 17. CDR1 is MNHNS and CDR2 is SASEGT in the germline V gene. This CDR3 has 20 residues. CDR3 nucleotides: TGTGCCAGCAGTGAATCGAACAGGGGGCAGTGGGGAGAGAACTACAATGAGCAGTTCTTC. This sequence encodes CASSESNRGQWGENYNEQFF.

The CDR3 DNA follows: TGTGCCAGCACCCCTTTGACGGTCGGGACAGGGTCGTTGGATGAGCAGTTCTTC. Amino acid sequence: CASTPLTVGTGSLDEQFF. V gene TRBV11-2 combines with J gene TRBJ2-1, with 9 bases fitting TRBD1. This CDR3 region has 18 residues. The germline V gene has CDR1 SGHAT and CDR2 FQNNGV. Unmatched junction bases numbered 21, after V lost 7 bases and J lost 8 bases.

The chain links TRBV5-1 to TRBJ2-1; 9 bases are shared with TRBD2. The CDR3 extends over 15 amino acids. With 4 bases clipped from V and 4 bases from J, the junction kept 6 bases outside the gene matches. The germline gives CDR1 SGHRS, CDR2 YFSETQ. The CDR3 here is CASSRASGIYNEQFF. In DNA form, the CDR3 reads TGCGCCAGCAGCAGGGCTAGCGGGATATACAATGAGCAGTTCTTC.

This clone was found once. This chain joins TRBV6-5 and TRBJ1-5; 8 bases line up with TRBD1. The length of the CDR3 is 13 residues. Trimming at V came to 5 bases and at J to 7 bases, leaving 4 bases not matched to a gene. Germline V CDR1 and CDR2: MNHEY, SVGAGI. The CDR3 nucleotides read TGTGCCAGCAGTGACAGGGGAGGACAGCCCCAGCATTTT. Its translation is CASSDRGGQPQHF.

This sequence joins TRBV5-4 and TRBJ2-4; 7 bases are shared with TRBD1. With V trimmed by 6 bases and J by 5 bases, 8 bases remained unmatched. The CDR3 is 14 amino acids. Germline CDR1 SGHNT, CDR2 YYREEE (reference sequence). CDR3 sequence reads: CASTETGVENIQYF. CDR3 in DNA: TGTGCCAGCACCGAAACAGGGGTTGAAAACATTCAGTACTTC. Complete variable domain (other parts from reference TRBV5-4 and TRBJ2-4): ETGVTQSPTHLIKTRGQQVTLRCSSQSGHNTVSWYQQALGQGPQFIFQYYREEENGRGNFPPRFSGLQFPNYSSELNVNALELDDSALYLCASTETGVENIQYFGAGTRLSVL.

The CDR3 region has the DNA TGTGCCAGCAGCCTGGGACTAGGAGGGGGGGATACGCAGTATTTT. Encoded protein: CASSLGLGGGDTQYF. This sequence joins TRBV9 and TRBJ2-3, with 8 bases identical to TRBD2. The CDR3 contains 15 residues. The V gene end was trimmed by 4 bases and the J gene end by 6 bases; junction bases not matched to a gene: 10. From germline, CDR1 is SGDLS and CDR2 YYNGEE.

About this clone itself: Other DNA sequences in the same sample also yield this CDR3. This chain links TRBV18 with TRBJ1-5; the match to TRBD1 covers 8 bases. The V gene's germline CDR1 is KGHSH and CDR2 LQKENI. This CDR3 comprises 15 residues. The V segment lost 1 base and the J segment 5 bases; nucleotides outside the gene matches: 4. This CDR3 is CASSPRAGGDQPQHF. The CDR3 bases are TGTGCCAGCTCACCACGGGCAGGGGGCGATCAGCCCCAGCATTTT.

In DNA, the CDR3 is TGTGCCAGTAGTAGAGGACAGGGGGCGGCTAACGAGCAGTACTTC. This codes for CASSRGQGAANEQYF. The chain combines TRBV19 with TRBJ2-7, with 11 bases aligning to TRBD1. The CDR3 runs to 15 residues. Trimming cost V 4 bases and J 5 bases; bases outside gene matches: 7. CDR1 is LNHDA and CDR2 is SQIVND in the germline V gene (reference sequence).

This clone appeared a single time. This chain links TRBV28 with TRBJ1-3, with D perhaps TRBD1 (6 bases). Germline V gives CDR1 MDHEN, CDR2 SYDVKM. CDR3 length: 15 amino acids. V dropped 4 bases and J dropped 0 bases, with 10 bases sitting between them. The CDR3 DNA is TGTGCCAGCAGTTCGACAGGCACCTCTGGAAACACCATATATTTT. Its translation: CASSSTGTSGNTIYF.

The rearrangement uses TRBV19 and TRBJ1-3; D is unclear. V was cut by 6 bases and J by 0 bases, with 12 bases left in between. The CDR3 consists of 15 residues. Germline V gene lookup returns CDR1 LNHDA and CDR2 SQIVND (reference sequence). For the CDR3, the DNA is TGTGCCAGTAGAGGTGTGGGATACTCTGGAAACACCATATATTTT. This codes for CASRGVGYSGNTIYF.

The chain links TRBV9 to TRBJ2-5; D is undetermined. Trimming shortened V by 0 bases and J by 1 base, and 10 bases separated the two germline ends. The CDR3 runs 15 residues. Germline-derived CDR1 and CDR2 are SGDLS and YYNGEE. For the CDR3, the DNA is TGTGCCAGCAGCGTAGCGGTCCAGTTCCAAGAGACCCAGTACTTC. This translates into CASSVAVQFQETQYF.

The chain couples TRBV5-4 to TRBJ2-3, with 9 nucleotides matching TRBD2. CDR3 length equals 16 residues. V lost 4 bases to trimming and J lost 2 bases; unmatched junction nucleotides: 8. Per the germline V gene, CDR1 is SGHNT and CDR2 is YYREEE (reference sequence). In DNA, the CDR3 is TGTGCCAGCAGCCAGACTAGCGGAGGTCCCACAGATACGCAGTATTTT. As protein: CASSQTSGGPTDTQYF.

This clone was observed once. The V gene is TRBV7-8, the J gene TRBJ2-1; no reliable D call. The germline V gene has CDR1 SGHVS and CDR2 FQNEAQ. The CDR3 runs to 13 residues. Trimming cost V 4 bases and J 2 bases, with 6 bases left between them. The CDR3 nucleotides read TGTGCCAGCAGCTCCTCAGCCTACAATGAGCAGTTCTTC. Translating it yields CASSSSAYNEQFF.

Notes on this clone: The sample carries other DNA sequences with the same CDR3. The chain couples TRBV9 to TRBJ1-5; D gene uncertain. V was pared by 2 bases and J by 4 bases, with 7 bases between. Germline loops: CDR1 SGDLS, CDR2 YYNGEE. The CDR3 runs to 13 residues. The CDR3 spells CASSVGPNQPQHF. The CDR3 nucleotides read TGTGCCAGCAGCGTGGGTCCGAATCAGCCCCAGCATTTT.

This clone showed up just once. V and J are TRBV19 and TRBJ2-7; 7 bases align to TRBD1. The CDR3 has 16 amino acids. V gave up 3 bases and J gave up 2 bases; unmatched junction bases: 10. The germline V gene has CDR1 LNHDA and CDR2 SQIVND (reference sequence). CDR3 nucleotides: TGTGCCAGTAGTATTTATCGGGACAGTGGACCCTACGAGCAGTACTTC. Translating it yields CASSIYRDSGPYEQYF.

The chain has TRBV7-2 and TRBJ2-1, with unresolved D. V was clipped by 3 bases and J by 5 bases, with 8 bases between them. CDR3 length: 13 amino acids. Germline assignment: CDR1 SGHTA and CDR2 FQGNSA. The CDR3 DNA reads TGTGCCAGCAGCTTGGCTAGAAACAATGAGCAGTTCTTC. Translated, it gives CASSLARNNEQFF.

This clone was seen more than once but under ten times. CDR3 in DNA: TGTGCCAGCAGGCAAACGACTAGTAAGGCGTTCTTC. This encodes CASRQTTSKAFF. The chain uses TRBV27 and TRBJ2-1; the D gene is possibly TRBD2 (6 bases). Germline-derived CDR1 and CDR2 are MNHEY and SMNVEV (reference sequence). The CDR3 covers 12 residues. The V end was cut by 6 bases, the J end by 15 bases, with 18 bases between.

The chain links TRBV7-9 to TRBJ1-4, with D perhaps TRBD1 (5 bases). Germline V gene sequence: CDR1 SEHNR, CDR2 FQNEAQ (reference sequence). This CDR3 is built from 15 residues. The V gene lost 1 base and the J gene lost 2 bases, with 8 bases spanning the gap. Here the CDR3 DNA reads TGTGCCAGCAGCTTAGGACCAGGGACTAATGAAAAACTGTTTTTT. This translates into CASSLGPGTNEKLFF.